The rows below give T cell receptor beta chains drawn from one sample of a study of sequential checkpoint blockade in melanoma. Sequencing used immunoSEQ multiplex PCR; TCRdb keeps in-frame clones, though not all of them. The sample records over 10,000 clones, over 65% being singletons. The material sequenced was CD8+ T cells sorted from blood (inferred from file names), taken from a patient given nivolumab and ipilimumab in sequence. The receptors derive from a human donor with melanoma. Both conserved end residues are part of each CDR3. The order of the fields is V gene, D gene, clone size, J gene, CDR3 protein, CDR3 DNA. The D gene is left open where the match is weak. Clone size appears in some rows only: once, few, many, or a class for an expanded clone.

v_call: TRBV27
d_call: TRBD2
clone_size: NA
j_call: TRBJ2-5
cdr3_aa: CASSLFGGGQETQYF
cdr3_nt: TGTGCCAGCAGTTTATTCGGGGGGGGCCAGGAGACCCAGTACTTC

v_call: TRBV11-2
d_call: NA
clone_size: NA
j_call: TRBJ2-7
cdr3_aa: CASSLARGDYEQYF
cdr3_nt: TGTGCCAGCAGCTTAGCCCGCGGGGACTACGAGCAGTACTTC

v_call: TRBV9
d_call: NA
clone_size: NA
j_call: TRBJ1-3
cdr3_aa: CASSVGQNSGNTIYF
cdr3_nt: TGTGCCAGCAGCGTAGGGCAGAACTCTGGAAACACCATATATTTT

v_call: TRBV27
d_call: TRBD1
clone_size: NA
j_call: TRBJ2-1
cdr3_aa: CASSLTLGTGDNEQFF
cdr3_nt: TGTGCCAGCAGTTTAACTTTAGGGACAGGGGACAATGAGCAGTTCTTC

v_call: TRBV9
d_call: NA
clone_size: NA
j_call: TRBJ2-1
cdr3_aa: CASSSGPSSYNEQFF
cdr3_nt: TGTGCCAGCAGCTCGGGTCCTAGCTCCTACAATGAGCAGTTCTTC

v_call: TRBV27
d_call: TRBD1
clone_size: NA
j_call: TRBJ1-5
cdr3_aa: CASKKTGSNQPQHF
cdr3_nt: TGTGCCAGCAAGAAGACAGGGTCCAATCAGCCCCAGCATTTT

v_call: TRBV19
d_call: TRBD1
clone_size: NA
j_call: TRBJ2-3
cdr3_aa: CASSITGGLTDTQYF
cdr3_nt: TGTGCCAGTAGTATTACAGGGGGACTCACCGATACGCAGTATTTT

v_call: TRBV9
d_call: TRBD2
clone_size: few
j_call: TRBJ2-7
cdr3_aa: CASSVTSGSYEQYF
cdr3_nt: TGTGCCAGCAGCGTAACTAGCGGGAGTTACGAGCAGTACTTC

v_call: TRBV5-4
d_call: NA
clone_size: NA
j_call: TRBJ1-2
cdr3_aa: CASSLNSNYGYTF
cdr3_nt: TGTGCCAGCAGCTTGAACAGTAACTATGGCTACACCTTC

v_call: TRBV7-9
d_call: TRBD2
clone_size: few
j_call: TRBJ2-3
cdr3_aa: CASSLAGGSTDTQYF
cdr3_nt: TGTGCCAGCAGCTTAGCGGGAGGGAGCACAGATACGCAGTATTTT

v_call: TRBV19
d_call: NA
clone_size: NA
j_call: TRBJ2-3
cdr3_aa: CASKGGDRSTDTQYF
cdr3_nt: TGTGCCAGTAAGGGAGGGGACAGGAGCACAGATACGCAGTATTTT

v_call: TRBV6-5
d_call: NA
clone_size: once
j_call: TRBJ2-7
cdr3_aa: CASSYGGLGEQYF
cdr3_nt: TGTGCCAGCAGTTACGGGGGGTTAGGAGAGCAGTACTTC

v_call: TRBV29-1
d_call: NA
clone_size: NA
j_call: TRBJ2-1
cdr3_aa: CSVELLGGPSYNEQFF
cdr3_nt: TGCAGCGTTGAACTGTTGGGGGGGCCTTCCTACAATGAGCAGTTCTTC

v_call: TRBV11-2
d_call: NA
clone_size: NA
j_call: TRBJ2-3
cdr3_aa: CASSLRSGASNTQYF
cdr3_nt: TGTGCCAGCAGCTTAAGATCGGGAGCTTCGAATACGCAGTATTTT

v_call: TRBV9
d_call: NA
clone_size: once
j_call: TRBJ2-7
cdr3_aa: CASSVEDYGHEQYF
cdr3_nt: TGTGCCAGCAGCGTAGAAGACTATGGTCACGAGCAGTACTTC

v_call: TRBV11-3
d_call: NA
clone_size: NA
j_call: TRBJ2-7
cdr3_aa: CASSFYNSYEQYF
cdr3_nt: TGTGCCAGCAGCTTCTATAATTCCTACGAGCAGTACTTC

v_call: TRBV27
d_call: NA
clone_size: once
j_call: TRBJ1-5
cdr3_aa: CASSQGGGNQPQHF
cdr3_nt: TGTGCCAGCAGTCAGGGTGGGGGCAATCAGCCCCAGCATTTT

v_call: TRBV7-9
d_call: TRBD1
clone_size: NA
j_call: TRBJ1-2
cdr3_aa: CASSLVRPGTEINYGYTF
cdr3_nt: TGTGCCAGCAGCTTAGTGCGTCCCGGGACAGAAATTAACTATGGCTACACCTTC

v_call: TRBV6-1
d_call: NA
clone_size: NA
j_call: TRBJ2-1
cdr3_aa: CASSMTENEQFF
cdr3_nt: TGTGCCAGCAGCATGACAGAGAATGAGCAGTTCTTC

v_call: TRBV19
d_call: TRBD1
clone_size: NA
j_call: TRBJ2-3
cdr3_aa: CASSVWDSTTDTQYF
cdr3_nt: TGTGCCAGTAGTGTCTGGGACAGCACCACAGATACGCAGTATTTT

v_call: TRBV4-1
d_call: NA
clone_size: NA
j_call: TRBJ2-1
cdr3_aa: CASSQPRDSRDEQFF
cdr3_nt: TGCGCCAGCAGCCAGCCTCGGGACTCCCGGGACGAGCAGTTCTTC

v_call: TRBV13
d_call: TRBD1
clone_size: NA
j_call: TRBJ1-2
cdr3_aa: CASSLGLGTGGNYGYTF
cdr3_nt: TGTGCCAGCAGCTTAGGCCTCGGGACAGGGGGCAATTATGGCTACACCTTC

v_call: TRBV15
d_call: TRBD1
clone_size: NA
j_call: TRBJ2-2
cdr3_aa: CATSRDRGGQGNTGELFF
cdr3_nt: TGTGCCACCAGCAGAGATAGGGGCGGACAGGGTAACACCGGGGAGCTGTTTTTT

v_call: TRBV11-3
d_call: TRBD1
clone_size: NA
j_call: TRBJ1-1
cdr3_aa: CASSLDRERNTEAFF
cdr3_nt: TGTGCCAGCAGCTTGGACAGGGAACGGAACACTGAAGCTTTCTTT

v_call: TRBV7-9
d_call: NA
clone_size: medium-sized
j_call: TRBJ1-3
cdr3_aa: CASSVEAGSSGNTIYF
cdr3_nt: TGTGCCAGCAGCGTAGAGGCGGGGAGCTCTGGAAACACCATATATTTT

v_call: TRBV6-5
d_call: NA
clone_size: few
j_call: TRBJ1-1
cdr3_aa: CASSEGGEAFF
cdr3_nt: TGCGCCAGCAGTGAGGGAGGTGAAGCTTTCTTT

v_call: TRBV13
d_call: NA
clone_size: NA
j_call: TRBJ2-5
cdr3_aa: CASSLGRLRGHRETQYF
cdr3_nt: TGTGCCAGCAGCTTAGGCCGCTTAAGGGGTCACCGGGAGACCCAGTACTTC

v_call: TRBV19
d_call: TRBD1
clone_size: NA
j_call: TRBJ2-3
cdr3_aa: CASSIRTGGPDTQYF
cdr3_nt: TGTGCCAGTAGTATAAGGACAGGGGGACCAGATACGCAGTATTTT

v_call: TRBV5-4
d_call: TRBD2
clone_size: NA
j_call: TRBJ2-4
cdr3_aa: CASSLLGLAGGQGKNIQYF
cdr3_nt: TGTGCCAGCAGCTTACTGGGACTAGCGGGGGGGCAGGGCAAAAACATTCAGTACTTC